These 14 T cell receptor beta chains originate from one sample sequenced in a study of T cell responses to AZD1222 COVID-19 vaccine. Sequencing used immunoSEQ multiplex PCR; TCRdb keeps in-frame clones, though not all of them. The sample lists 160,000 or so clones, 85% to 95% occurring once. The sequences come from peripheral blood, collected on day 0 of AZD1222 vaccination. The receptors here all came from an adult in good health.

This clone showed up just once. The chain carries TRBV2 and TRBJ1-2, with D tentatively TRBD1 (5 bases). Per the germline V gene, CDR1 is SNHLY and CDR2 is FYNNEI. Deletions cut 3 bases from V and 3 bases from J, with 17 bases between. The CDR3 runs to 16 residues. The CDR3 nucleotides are TGTGCCAGCAGTGATGGGGGTTTCACGAGGCACTATGGCTACACCTTC. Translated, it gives CASSDGGFTRHYGYTF.

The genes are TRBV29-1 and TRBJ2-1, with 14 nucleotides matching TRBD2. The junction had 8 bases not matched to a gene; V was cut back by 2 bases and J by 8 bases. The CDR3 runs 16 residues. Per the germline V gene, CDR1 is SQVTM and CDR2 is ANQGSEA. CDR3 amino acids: CSVEPWTSGRLDEQFF. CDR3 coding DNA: TGCAGCGTTGAACCCTGGACTAGCGGGAGGTTGGATGAGCAGTTCTTC.

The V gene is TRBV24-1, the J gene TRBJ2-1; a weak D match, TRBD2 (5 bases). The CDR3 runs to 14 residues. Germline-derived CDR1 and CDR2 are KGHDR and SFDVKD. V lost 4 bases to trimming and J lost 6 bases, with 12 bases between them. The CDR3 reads CATSDHHGGNEQFF. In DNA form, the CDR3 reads TGTGCCACCAGTGACCACCATGGAGGCAATGAGCAGTTCTTC.

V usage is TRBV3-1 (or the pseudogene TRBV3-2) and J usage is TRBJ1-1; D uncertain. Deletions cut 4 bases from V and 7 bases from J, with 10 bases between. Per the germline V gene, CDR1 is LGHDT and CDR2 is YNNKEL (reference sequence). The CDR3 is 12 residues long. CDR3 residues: CASSLGSHEAFF. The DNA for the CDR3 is TGTGCCAGCAGCCTGGGGTCCCATGAAGCTTTCTTT.

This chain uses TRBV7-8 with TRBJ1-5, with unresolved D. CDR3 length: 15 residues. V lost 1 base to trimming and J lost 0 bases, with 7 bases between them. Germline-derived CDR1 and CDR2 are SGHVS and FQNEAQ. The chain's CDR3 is CASSLGEYSNQPQHF. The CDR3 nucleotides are TGTGCCAGCAGCTTAGGGGAGTATAGCAATCAGCCCCAGCATTTT.

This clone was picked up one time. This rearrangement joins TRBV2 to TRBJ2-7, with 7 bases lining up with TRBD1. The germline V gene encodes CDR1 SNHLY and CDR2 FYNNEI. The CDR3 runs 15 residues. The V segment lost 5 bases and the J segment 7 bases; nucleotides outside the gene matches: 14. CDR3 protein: CASSSDRAGKREQYF. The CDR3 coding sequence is TGTGCCAGCAGTTCCGACAGGGCCGGTAAGAGAGAGCAGTACTTC. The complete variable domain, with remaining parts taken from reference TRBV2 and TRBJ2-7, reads EPEVTQTPSHQVTQMGQEVILRCVPISNHLYFYWYRQILGQKVEFLVSFYNNEISEKSEIFDDQFSVERPDGSNFTLKIRSTKLEDSAMYFCASSSDRAGKREQYFGPGTRLTVT.

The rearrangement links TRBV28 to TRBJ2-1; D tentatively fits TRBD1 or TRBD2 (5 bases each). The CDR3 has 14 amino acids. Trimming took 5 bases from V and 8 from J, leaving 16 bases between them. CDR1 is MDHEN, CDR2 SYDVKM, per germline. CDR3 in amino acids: CASSARGWGHEQFF. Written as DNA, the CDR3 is TGTGCCAGCAGTGCCCGAGGGTGGGGCCATGAGCAGTTCTTC.

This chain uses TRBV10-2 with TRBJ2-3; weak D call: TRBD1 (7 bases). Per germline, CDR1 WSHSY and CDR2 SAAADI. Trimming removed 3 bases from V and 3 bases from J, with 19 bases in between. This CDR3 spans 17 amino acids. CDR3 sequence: CASSDPEGGGLTDTQYF. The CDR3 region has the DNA TGCGCCAGCAGTGATCCAGAAGGAGGGGGCTTAACAGATACGCAGTATTTT.

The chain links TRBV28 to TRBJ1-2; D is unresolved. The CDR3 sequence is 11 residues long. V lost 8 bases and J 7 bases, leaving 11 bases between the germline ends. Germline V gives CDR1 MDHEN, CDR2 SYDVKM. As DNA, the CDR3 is TGTGCCAGCTCTGTCGCATCTGGCTACACCTTC. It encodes CASSVASGYTF.

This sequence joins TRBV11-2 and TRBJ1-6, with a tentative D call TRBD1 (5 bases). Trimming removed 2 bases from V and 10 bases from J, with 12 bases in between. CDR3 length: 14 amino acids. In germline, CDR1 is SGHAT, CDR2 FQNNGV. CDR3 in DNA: TGTGCCAGCAGCTTACGGACACGAGGATCACCCCTCCACTTT. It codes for CASSLRTRGSPLHF.

The CDR3 region is CASSLRFGSGTESYEQYF. For the CDR3, the DNA is TGTGCCAGCAGCTTACGTTTTGGGTCCGGGACGGAATCCTACGAGCAGTACTTC. This chain links TRBV7-2 with TRBJ2-7, with D possibly being TRBD1 or TRBD2 (5 bases each). The length of the CDR3 is 18 residues. Germline V gene lookup returns CDR1 SGHTA and CDR2 FQGNSA. The V end lost 2 bases, the J end lost 1 base, and 21 bases lay between the germline ends.

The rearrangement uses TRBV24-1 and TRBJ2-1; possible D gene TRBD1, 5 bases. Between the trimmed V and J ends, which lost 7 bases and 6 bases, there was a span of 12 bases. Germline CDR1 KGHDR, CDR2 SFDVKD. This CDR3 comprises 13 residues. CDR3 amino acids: CATRGDHSNEQFF. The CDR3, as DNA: TGTGCCACCAGAGGGGATCATTCCAATGAGCAGTTCTTC.

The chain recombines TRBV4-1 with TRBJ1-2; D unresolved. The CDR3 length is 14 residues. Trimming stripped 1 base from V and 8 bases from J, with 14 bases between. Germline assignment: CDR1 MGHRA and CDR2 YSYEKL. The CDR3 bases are TGCGCCAGCAGCCAAGGGCAGGTCGGCGTGGGCTACACCTTC. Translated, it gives CASSQGQVGVGYTF.

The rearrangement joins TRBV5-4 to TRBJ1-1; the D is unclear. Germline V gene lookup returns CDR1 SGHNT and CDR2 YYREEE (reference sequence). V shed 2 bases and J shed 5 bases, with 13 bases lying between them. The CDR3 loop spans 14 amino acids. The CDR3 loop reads CASSFPNQWTEAFF. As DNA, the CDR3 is TGTGCCAGCAGCTTTCCGAATCAGTGGACTGAAGCTTTCTTT.